The 20 T cell receptor beta chains given below trace back to one sample, sequenced in a study of T-cell memory formation after mild COVID-19. In TCRdb, the 5' RACE reads were re-called with MiXCR into one record per CDR3 protein. The profile shows 350,000 to 450,000 distinct CDR3 sequences, around 24% of them singletons. The sample taken for sequencing was PBMCs or a T cell subset sorted from them (not recorded which). These receptors were taken from an adult woman who had mild COVID-19 (a few samples of this study predate the infection). Cell type and time point are not known.

V and J are TRBV24-1 and TRBJ2-1; D is perhaps TRBD2 (6 bases). The V end lost 3 bases, the J end lost 5 bases, and 13 bases lay between the germline ends. The germline gives CDR1 KGHDR, CDR2 SFDVKD. This CDR3 region has 15 residues. The chain's CDR3 is CATSDQGLPHNEQFF. DNA of the CDR3: TGTGCCACCAGTGATCAAGGACTACCGCACAATGAGCAGTTCTTC.

This clonotype was detected only a few times. The gene calls are TRBV12-3 or TRBV12-4 and TRBJ2-1, with D uncertain. The CDR3 loop spans 14 amino acids. The germline V and J ends were trimmed by 2 bases and 4 bases, with 9 bases remaining between them. The chain's CDR3 is CASSLLLTYNEQFF. The DNA of the CDR3 is TGTGCCAGCAGTTTACTTCTCACGTACAATGAGCAGTTCTTC.

A few counts support this clonotype. This rearrangement joins TRBV7-6 to TRBJ1-2; maybe TRBD1 (5 bases). Deletions cut 4 bases from V and 8 bases from J, with 11 bases between. The CDR3 contains 12 residues. Germline lookup yields CDR1 SGHVS and CDR2 FNYEAQ. CDR3 protein: CASSSGPEGYTF. CDR3 bases: TGTGCCAGCAGCTCGGGGCCGGAAGGCTACACCTTC.

This clonotype occurred a few times. The chain uses TRBV27 and TRBJ2-7; TRBD2 aligns across 13 bases. This CDR3 spans 18 amino acids. Germline V gene lookup returns CDR1 MNHEY and CDR2 SMNVEV (reference sequence). V shed 6 bases and J 2 bases; nucleotides not matched to a gene: 13. The CDR3 nucleotides are TGTGCCAGCAGATGGACTAGCGGGAGCAGGGGGCAACCCTACGAGCAGTACTTC. This codes for CASRWTSGSRGQPYEQYF.

This clonotype was counted between two and nine times. The chain is built from TRBV4-1 and TRBJ2-2; D is possibly TRBD1 or TRBD2 (5 bases each). This CDR3 spans 15 amino acids. Trimming removed 3 bases at V and 3 bases at J, with 11 bases between. The germline CDR1 and CDR2 sequences are MGHRA and YSYEKL. The CDR3 loop is CASSHGAWDTGELFF. The CDR3 DNA follows: TGCGCCAGCAGCCACGGGGCTTGGGACACCGGGGAGCTGTTTTTT.

This clonotype was recorded many times. The chain joins TRBV6-1 to TRBJ1-1; 7 bases line up with TRBD1. The CDR3 loop spans 13 amino acids. Germline loops: CDR1 MNHNS, CDR2 SASEGT. V shed 6 bases, J shed 6 bases, and the junction held 7 bases outside the gene matches. The CDR3 nucleotides read TGTGCCAGCAGGGAACAGGGGCGCGCTGAAGCTTTCTTT. The encoded protein is CASREQGRAEAFF.

The chain recombines TRBV20-1 with TRBJ2-7; TRBD2 might be the D (7 bases). Germline CDR1 DFQATT, CDR2 SNEGSKA (reference sequence). This CDR3 has 18 amino acids. V lost 4 bases to trimming and J lost 1 base, with 26 bases between them. The CDR3 reads CSAKGGYGSTAGSYEQYF. The CDR3 DNA reads TGCAGTGCTAAGGGGGGGTACGGGAGCACGGCAGGGTCCTACGAGCAGTACTTC.

A few counts support this clonotype. V gene TRBV5-1 combines with J gene TRBJ2-5, with 11 bases lining up with TRBD2. CDR1 and CDR2 from the germline V gene are SGHRS and YFSETQ. This CDR3 region has 16 residues. J lost 1 base, V lost 4 bases, and 6 bases had no gene match. The CDR3, as DNA: TGCGCCAGCAGCCCGGGACTAGCGGAGCTCCAAGAGACCCAGTACTTC. Protein sequence: CASSPGLAELQETQYF.

This clonotype was observed a few times. J is TRBJ2-1 and V is TRBV7-9; TRBD2 might be the D (5 bases). The CDR3 spans 12 residues. The V and J ends lost 6 bases and 8 bases respectively, with 11 bases between them. Per germline, CDR1 SEHNR and CDR2 FQNEAQ (reference sequence). CDR3: CASRSGTDEQFF. The CDR3 nucleotides are TGTGCCAGCAGATCGGGAACGGATGAGCAGTTCTTC.

This chain joins TRBV3-1 and TRBJ2-5; no firm D call. The CDR3 runs to 15 residues. Germline assignment: CDR1 LGHDT and CDR2 YNNKEL (reference sequence). V was clipped by 0 bases and J by 2 bases, with 10 bases between them. This CDR3 is CASSQDPSSQETQYF. In DNA, the CDR3 is TGTGCCAGCAGCCAAGATCCCAGCAGTCAAGAGACCCAGTACTTC.

The sample holds a few counts of this clonotype. The genes are TRBV4-3 and TRBJ2-7; D is undetermined. Germline assignment: CDR1 LGHNA and CDR2 YSLEER. The CDR3 extends over 15 amino acids. Trimming took off 0 bases at V and 0 bases at J, with 9 bases between the two ends. The CDR3 sequence: CASSQEASASYEQYF. As DNA, the CDR3 is TGCGCCAGCAGCCAAGAGGCGTCCGCCTCCTACGAGCAGTACTTC.

The chain couples TRBV4-3 to TRBJ1-2, with D perhaps TRBD1 (5 bases). Germline-derived CDR1 and CDR2 are LGHNA and YSLEER. The V end was cut by 0 bases, the J end by 0 bases, with 11 bases between. This CDR3 spans 16 amino acids. CDR3 bases: TGCGCCAGCAGCCAAGATCGAGGGACCTCTAACTATGGCTACACCTTC. Translation: CASSQDRGTSNYGYTF.

The CDR3 region has the DNA TGTGCCAGCAGCGGGACAGGGGTAGCTGGGGCCAACGTCCTGACTTTC. This translates into CASSGTGVAGANVLTF. The V call is TRBV7-9, the J call TRBJ2-6; 10 positions agree with TRBD1. Germline CDR1 and CDR2: SEHNR and FQNEAQ (reference sequence). The CDR3 spans 16 residues. V shed 5 bases and J 2 bases; nucleotides not matched to a gene: 3.

Here the CDR3 DNA reads TGTGCCAGCAGTTTAGCGACGGGGGCCTACAATGAGCAGTTCTTC. Translated, it gives CASSLATGAYNEQFF. The V gene is TRBV12-3 or TRBV12-4, the J gene TRBJ2-1; D is perhaps TRBD2 (6 bases). The CDR3 extends over 15 amino acids. V gave up 0 bases and J gave up 2 bases, with 8 bases separating them.

There are a few counts of this clonotype. The chain couples TRBV7-9 to TRBJ1-5; possible D gene TRBD1, 5 bases. V lost 5 bases to trimming and J lost 2 bases, with 10 bases between them. Germline V gives CDR1 SEHNR, CDR2 FQNEAQ (reference sequence). There are 14 residues in the CDR3. The CDR3 DNA reads TGTGCCAGCAGCCATGCCAGGGGCAATCAGCCCCAGCATTTT. It is translated as CASSHARGNQPQHF.

In this sample, this clonotype turned up many times. This chain uses TRBV5-1 with TRBJ2-2, with a weak D call TRBD1 (6 bases). The CDR3 is 14 residues long. The germline V gene encodes CDR1 SGHRS and CDR2 YFSETQ. Trimming removed 0 bases at V and 3 bases at J, with 6 bases between. DNA for the CDR3: TGCGCCAGCAGCTTGGACAGGGACACCGGGGAGCTGTTTTTT. It encodes CASSLDRDTGELFF.

This clonotype was picked up a small number of times. CDR3 nucleotides: TGTGCCAGCAGCCCACTAGCGGGAGGGCTAGATGAGCAGTTCTTC. It encodes CASSPLAGGLDEQFF. V and J are TRBV7-2 and TRBJ2-1; 13 bases match TRBD2. Germline V lookup: CDR1 SGHTA, CDR2 FQGNSA. CDR3 size: 15 residues. Trimming took 5 bases from V and 8 from J; bases not matched to a gene: 6.

The chain couples TRBV5-5 to TRBJ2-5, with TRBD1 matching 9 bases. Looked up from germline, CDR1 is SGHKS and CDR2 is YYEKEE (reference sequence). After removal of 8 bases from V and 4 bases from J, the junction contained 9 bases not matched to a gene. The CDR3 is made up of 14 amino acids. The CDR3 here is CASRRTGVVETQYF. For the CDR3, the DNA is TGTGCCAGTCGGAGGACAGGGGTGGTAGAGACCCAGTACTTC.

V usage is TRBV20-1 and J usage is TRBJ2-3; D gene ambiguous. Germline CDR1 reads DFQATT; CDR2 reads SNEGSKA (reference sequence). The ends were cut back, 5 bases at V and 5 bases at J, with 11 bases in the middle. This CDR3 comprises 12 residues. The CDR3 DNA sequence: TGCAGTGCTTATGGGCTGGGAGATACGCAGTATTTT. Its protein product is CSAYGLGDTQYF.

The CDR3 spells CASSEASGSSYEQYF. CDR3 coding DNA: TGTGCCAGCAGTGAGGCTAGCGGTAGCTCCTACGAGCAGTACTTC. The chain links TRBV2 to TRBJ2-7, with TRBD2 matching over 7 bases. CDR3 length: 15 residues. Trimming took 3 bases from V and 0 from J; bases not matched to a gene: 5. Germline V lookup: CDR1 SNHLY, CDR2 FYNNEI.